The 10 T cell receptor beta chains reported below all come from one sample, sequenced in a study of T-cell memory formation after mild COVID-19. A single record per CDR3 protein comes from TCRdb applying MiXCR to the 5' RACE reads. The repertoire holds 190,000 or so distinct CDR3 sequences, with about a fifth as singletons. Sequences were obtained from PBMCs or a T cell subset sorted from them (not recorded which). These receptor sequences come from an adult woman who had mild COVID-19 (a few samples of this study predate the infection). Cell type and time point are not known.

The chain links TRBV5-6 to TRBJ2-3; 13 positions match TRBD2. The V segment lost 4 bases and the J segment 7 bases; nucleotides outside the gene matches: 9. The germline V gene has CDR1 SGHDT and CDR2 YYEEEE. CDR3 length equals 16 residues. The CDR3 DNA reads TGTGCCAGCAGCGCGGAACTAGCGGGGGGGTCCTATACGCAGTATTTT. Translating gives CASSAELAGGSYTQYF.

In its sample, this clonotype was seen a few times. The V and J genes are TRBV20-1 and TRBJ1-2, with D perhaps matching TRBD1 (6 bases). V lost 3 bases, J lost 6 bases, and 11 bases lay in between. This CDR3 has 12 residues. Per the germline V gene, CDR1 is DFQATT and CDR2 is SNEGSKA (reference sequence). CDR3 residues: CSASLQGNGYTF. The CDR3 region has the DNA TGCAGTGCTAGTTTACAGGGTAATGGCTACACCTTC.

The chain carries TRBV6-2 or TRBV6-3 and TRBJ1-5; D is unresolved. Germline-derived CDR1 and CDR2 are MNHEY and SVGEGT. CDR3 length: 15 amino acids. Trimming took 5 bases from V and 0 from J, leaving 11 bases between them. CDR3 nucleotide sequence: TGTGCCAGCAGTAGACTTAAAGATAGCAATCAGCCCCAGCATTTT. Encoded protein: CASSRLKDSNQPQHF.

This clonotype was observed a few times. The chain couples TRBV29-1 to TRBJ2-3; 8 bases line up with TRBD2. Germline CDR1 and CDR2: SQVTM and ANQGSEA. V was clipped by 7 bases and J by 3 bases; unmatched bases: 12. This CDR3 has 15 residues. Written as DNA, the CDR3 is TGCAGCGCCCTGCCGGGGGGGATGGAGACAGATACGCAGTATTTT. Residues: CSALPGGMETDTQYF.

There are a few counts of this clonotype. CDR3 nucleotides: TGTGCCAGCAGCCCAGGGTTTAGACAGGGCGGCGAGCAGTACTTC. As protein: CASSPGFRQGGEQYF. V and J are TRBV7-3 and TRBJ2-7; 7 bases are shared with TRBD1. Germline V lookup: CDR1 SGHTA, CDR2 FQGTGA. The CDR3 spans 15 residues. The J segment lost 6 bases and the V segment lost 5 bases, leaving 13 bases of the junction unmatched.

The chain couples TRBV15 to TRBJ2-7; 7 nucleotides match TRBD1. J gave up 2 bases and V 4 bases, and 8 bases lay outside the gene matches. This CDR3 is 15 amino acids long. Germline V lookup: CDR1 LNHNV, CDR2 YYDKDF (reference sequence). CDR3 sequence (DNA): TGTGCCACCAGCACCGCTACCGGGACAGCCTACGAGCAGTACTTC. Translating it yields CATSTATGTAYEQYF.

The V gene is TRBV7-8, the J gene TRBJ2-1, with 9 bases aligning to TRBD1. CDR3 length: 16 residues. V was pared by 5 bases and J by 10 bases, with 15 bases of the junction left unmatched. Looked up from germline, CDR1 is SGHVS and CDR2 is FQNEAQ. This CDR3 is CASSTQQGASGWEQFF. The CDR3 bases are TGTGCCAGCAGCACCCAACAGGGGGCTAGCGGCTGGGAGCAGTTCTTC.

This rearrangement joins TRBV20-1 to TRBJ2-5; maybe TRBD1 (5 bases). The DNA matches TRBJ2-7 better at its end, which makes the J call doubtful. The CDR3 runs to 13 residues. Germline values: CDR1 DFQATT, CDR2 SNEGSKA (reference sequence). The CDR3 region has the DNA TGCAGTGCTAGGGCAGGGCCGATCTACGAGCAGTACTTC. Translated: CSARAGPIYEQYF.

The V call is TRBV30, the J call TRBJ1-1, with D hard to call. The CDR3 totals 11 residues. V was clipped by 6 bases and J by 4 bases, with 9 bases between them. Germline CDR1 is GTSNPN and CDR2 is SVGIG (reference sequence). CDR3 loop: CACTITTEAFF. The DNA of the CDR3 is TGTGCCTGCACCATTACCACTGAAGCTTTCTTT. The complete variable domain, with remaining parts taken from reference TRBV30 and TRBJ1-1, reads SQTIHQWPATLVQPVGSPLSLECTVEGTSNPNLYWYRQAAGRGLQLLFYSVGIGQISSEVPQNLSASRPQDRQFILSSKKLLLSDSGFYLCACTITTEAFFGQGTRLTVV.

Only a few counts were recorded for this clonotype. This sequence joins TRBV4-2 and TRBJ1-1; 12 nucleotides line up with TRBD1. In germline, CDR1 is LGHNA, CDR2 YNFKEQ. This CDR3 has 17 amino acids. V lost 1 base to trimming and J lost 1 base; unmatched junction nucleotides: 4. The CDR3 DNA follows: TGTGCCAGCAGCCAAGCCGGGACAGGGGGCTGGAACACTGAAGCTTTCTTT. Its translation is CASSQAGTGGWNTEAFF.